This T cell receptor beta chain is drawn from a study of cytomegalovirus exposure and HLA in healthy donors. About the study: Unique TCR beta sequences numbering about 100 million came from about 180 million T cells in an earlier analysis. Whole-study findings and limits: Researchers catalogued about 150 TCR beta chains as cytomegalovirus-associated.

Trimming took 7 bases from V and 5 from J; bases not matched to a gene: 7. The germline CDR1 and CDR2 sequences are KGHSH and LQKENI. CDR3 size: 15 residues. Primers included in the PCR were 60 Vbeta and 13 Jbeta primers. Profiling relied on immunoSEQ multiplex PCR, and the TCRdb table lists in-frame clones only, not all of them. The sample's table shows under 200,000 clones. Turning to this clone: Its matching antigen is unknown.

This TCR came from a man aged 25 to 40 in good health and CMV-seronegative. The gene calls are TRBV18 and TRBJ2-1; 11 positions match TRBD2. Sample: PBMCs. CDR3 bases: TGTGCCAGCTTATCGACTAGCGGGGTCAACAATGAGCAGTTCTTC. It specifies CASLSTSGVNNEQFF.